This T cell receptor (beta chain) was recovered during a study of blood T cell repertoires in COVID-19. Study summary: Some COVID-19 samples were acute and others convalescent; all came from the United States, Italy and Spain. From T cells, B-cell-depleted T cells, or PBMCs came the material, which was cDNA or gDNA.

V lost 6 bases and J 1 base, leaving 9 bases between the germline ends. Germline CDR1 ENHRY, CDR2 SYGVKD. The length of the CDR3 is 13 residues. In the original processing: Reference gene primer amplification gave estimated nucleated cell counts. Sequencing was performed with immunoSEQ multiplex PCR; in TCRdb, only in-frame clones are kept and a portion is missing. For V, J and clone size, that table is used; D and trimming come from the DNA. There are roughly 91,000 clones in the sample; roughly 86% occur only once, and 0.95% to 1.5% lies in the top ten. The specimen sequenced was peripheral blood. The TCR sequence derives from a woman over 75 with acute or convalescent COVID-19. The chain recombines TRBV10-3 with TRBJ1-1; D gene ambiguous. The CDR3: CAISRVENTEAFF. In DNA form, the CDR3 reads TGTGCCATCAGCCGGGTTGAGAACACTGAAGCTTTCTTT.